The present TCR beta chain was sequenced within a study of blood T cells in healthy people across ages. Note on this clonotype: No antigen is known for it.

Alongside a J-beta primer mix, a sample-barcoded 5' primer served in a second PCR lasting about 6 to 12 cycles. Each CDR3 protein gets one entry after TCRdb re-called the 5' RACE reads with MiXCR. The repertoire holds more than 800,000 distinct CDR3 sequences, with over 35% as singletons. Between the trimmed V and J ends, which lost 1 base and 11 bases, there was a span of 17 bases. The CDR3 is 13 residues long. Germline lookup yields CDR1 SQVTM and CDR2 ANQGSEA. Whole-study findings and limits: Diversity figures derived from one million T cells were judged to underestimate the true value.

This receptor was identified in a woman in her sixties or seventies in good health. Specimen: blood. The chain couples TRBV29-1 to TRBJ2-5; D unresolved. In DNA form, the CDR3 reads TGCAGCGTTGAAGGAACCGCCTACAATGAGCAGTACTTC. This gives the protein CSVEGTAYNEQYF.